One sample yielded the 4 T cell receptor beta chains listed below, sequenced in a study of a mutant IDH1 vaccine in newly diagnosed glioma. The time point denotes: week 11, during vaccination. Each vaccine dose was 300 ug of mutant IDH1 20-mer peptide, with topical imiquimod. Antigens for these TCRs are unknown. Sequenced by immunoSEQ multiplex PCR; TCRdb stores in-frame clones only, minus some. This sample has around 130,000 clones; 80% occur once, and the top ten carry 5.5%. Specimen: PBMCs, collected from a glioma patient whose treatment included an IDH1 peptide vaccine. These receptors all come from a man aged 35-49 years with glioma.

This chain joins TRBV5-8 and TRBJ2-1, with 10 bases identical to TRBD1. Germline lookup yields CDR1 SGHTS and CDR2 YDEGEE. The CDR3 is made up of 16 amino acids. The V and J ends lost 7 bases and 0 bases, in that order; junction bases with no gene match: 7. The DNA for the CDR3 is TGTGCCAGCCCTAGACAGGGGGCAAGCTCCTACAATGAGCAGTTCTTC. Translated, it gives CASPRQGASSYNEQFF.

Remarks on this clone: A junction boundary mismatches the germline segment, possibly from a read error. V and J are TRBV7-7 and TRBJ2-5; 9 positions match TRBD2. CDR1 and CDR2 (germline): SSHAT, FNYEAQ (reference sequence). CDR3 length equals 14 residues. The CDR3 region is CASSLEMREGTQYF. CDR3 nucleotides: TGTGCTAGCAGCTTAGAGATGCGGGAGGGGACCCAGTACTTC.

The chain has TRBV9 and TRBJ2-3, with D unclear. This CDR3 is built from 15 residues. Trimming stripped 0 bases from V and 2 bases from J, with 10 bases between. Germline CDR1 and CDR2: SGDLS and YYNGEE. CDR3 coding DNA: TGTGCCAGCAGCGTAGGAACTACCTTCACAGATACGCAGTATTTT. Translation gives CASSVGTTFTDTQYF.

This clone was picked up one time. This chain joins TRBV29-1 and TRBJ2-2, with 16 bases identical to TRBD2. This CDR3 is 16 amino acids long. The germline V gene has CDR1 SQVTM and CDR2 ANQGSEA. The ends lost 5 bases at V and 4 bases at J; junction bases unmatched: 4. The chain's CDR3 is CSVPGTSGGVTGELFF. DNA of the CDR3: TGCAGCGTTCCCGGGACTAGCGGGGGGGTCACCGGGGAGCTGTTTTTT.